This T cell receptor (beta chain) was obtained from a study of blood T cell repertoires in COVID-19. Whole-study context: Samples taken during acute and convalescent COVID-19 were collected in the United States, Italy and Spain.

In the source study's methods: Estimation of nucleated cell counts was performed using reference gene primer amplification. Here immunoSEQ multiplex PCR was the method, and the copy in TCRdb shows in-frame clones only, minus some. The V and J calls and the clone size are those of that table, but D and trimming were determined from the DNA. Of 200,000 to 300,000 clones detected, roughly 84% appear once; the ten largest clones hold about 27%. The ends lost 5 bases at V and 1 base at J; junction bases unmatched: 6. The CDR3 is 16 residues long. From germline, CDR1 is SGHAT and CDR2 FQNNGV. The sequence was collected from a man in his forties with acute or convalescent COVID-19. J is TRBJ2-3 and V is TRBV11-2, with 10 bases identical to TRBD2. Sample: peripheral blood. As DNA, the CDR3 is TGTGCCAGCAGCCCTAGGACTAGCGGAGGCACAGATACGCAGTATTTT. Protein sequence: CASSPRTSGGTDTQYF.